The 29 T cell receptor beta chains presented below share a single source sample, sequenced in a study of OX40 agonist ivuxolimab in advanced cancers. The data were produced by immunoSEQ multiplex PCR, yet TCRdb's version contains in-frame clones alone and is incomplete. In the table there are about 64,000 clones, over 80% of which are singletons. Material: CD4+ or CD8+ T cells sorted from blood, obtained in a trial of the OX40 agonist ivuxolimab. These receptors all come from an adult with an advanced solid tumor such as melanoma, head and neck, liver or kidney cancer.

The chain couples TRBV7-8 to TRBJ2-3; D possibly corresponds to TRBD1 (6 bases). Trimming took 3 bases from V and 1 from J, leaving 11 bases between them. Germline CDR1 and CDR2: SGHVS and FQNEAQ. The CDR3 spans 15 residues. DNA of the CDR3: TGTGCCAGCAGCTTCAGATCAGGGGGCACAGATACGCAGTATTTT. It specifies CASSFRSGGTDTQYF.

The gene calls are TRBV7-6 and TRBJ2-1; TRBD1 might be the D (6 bases). The germline V and J ends were trimmed by 3 bases and 1 base, with 7 bases remaining between them. The CDR3 has 14 amino acids. Germline V gives CDR1 SGHVS, CDR2 FNYEAQ. The CDR3 DNA sequence: TGTGCCAGCAGCTTGCAGGGGTCCTACAATGAGCAGTTCTTC. This encodes CASSLQGSYNEQFF.

The rearrangement links TRBV28 to TRBJ2-7; 8 nucleotides match TRBD1. Unmatched junction bases numbered 26, after V lost 6 bases and J lost 4 bases. Germline CDR1 reads MDHEN; CDR2 reads SYDVKM. This CDR3 contains 20 residues. CDR3 protein: CASRQASTRRTGYRAYEQYF. CDR3 sequence (DNA): TGTGCCAGCAGACAAGCGTCCACTAGGCGGACAGGGTATCGGGCGTACGAGCAGTACTTC.

The chain combines TRBV28 with TRBJ2-5; a possible D gene is TRBD2 (6 bases). The CDR3 extends over 14 amino acids. Germline V gene data show CDR1 as MDHEN and CDR2 as SYDVKM. V was pared by 4 bases and J by 10 bases, with 19 bases between. Here the CDR3 reads CASSSPVLGGIQYF. The DNA for the CDR3 is TGTGCCAGCAGTTCCCCGGTCTTGGGAGGTATCCAGTACTTC.

In its sample, this clone was seen once. The chain couples TRBV2 to TRBJ2-1, with D perhaps matching TRBD1 (5 bases). Trimming took 7 bases from V and 8 from J, leaving 12 bases between them. The germline CDR1 and CDR2 sequences are SNHLY and FYNNEI. CDR3 length: 12 amino acids. The CDR3, as DNA: TGTGCCAGCAATCGCCAGGGATATGAGCAGTTCTTC. It codes for CASNRQGYEQFF.

The V call is TRBV10-2, the J call TRBJ1-5; unclear D gene. This CDR3 comprises 12 residues. CDR1 and CDR2 (germline): WSHSY, SAAADI. V shed 4 bases and J shed 8 bases, with 9 bases lying between them. CDR3 amino acids: CASSVPGEPQHF. CDR3 coding DNA: TGCGCCAGCAGTGTACCGGGAGAGCCCCAGCATTTT.

The gene calls are TRBV7-2 and TRBJ2-7; the D gene is possibly TRBD1 (6 bases). There are 14 residues in the CDR3. The germline V gene encodes CDR1 SGHTA and CDR2 FQGNSA. V was pared by 5 bases and J by 2 bases, with 13 bases between. The CDR3 DNA reads TGTGCCAGCAGCGCCCCGGACAGTCCCTACGAGCAGTACTTC. Its translation: CASSAPDSPYEQYF.

The rearrangement uses TRBV4-1 and TRBJ2-1; 8 nucleotides align to TRBD2. Germline V lookup: CDR1 MGHRA, CDR2 YSYEKL. This CDR3 spans 15 amino acids. The trim removed 6 bases at V and 6 bases at J, leaving 10 bases unmatched. The CDR3 DNA follows: TGCGCCAGCAGACATTGGGGACTAGAGATCAATGAGCAGTTCTTC. This codes for CASRHWGLEINEQFF.

This clone has only a few counts. The genes are TRBV7-2 and TRBJ2-7; a possible D gene is TRBD2 (6 bases). The CDR3 is 14 residues long. Germline values: CDR1 SGHTA, CDR2 FQGNSA. Deletions cut 3 bases from V and 4 bases from J, with 13 bases between. The CDR3 DNA is TGTGCCAGCAGCTTCGGGAGACTAGAATACGAGCAGTACTTC. It codes for CASSFGRLEYEQYF. The full variable domain, with the rest looked up from reference TRBV7-2 and TRBJ2-7, is GAGVSQSPSNKVTEKGKDVELRCDPISGHTALYWYRQSLGQGLEFLIYFQGNSAPDKSGLPSDRFSAERTGGSVSTLTIQRTQQEDSAVYLCASSFGRLEYEQYFGPGTRLTVT.

The rearrangement links TRBV7-9 to TRBJ2-3; D is tentatively TRBD1 or TRBD2 (5 bases each). This CDR3 has 15 residues. Germline CDR1 and CDR2: SEHNR and FQNEAQ (reference sequence). The germline V and J ends were trimmed by 6 bases and 0 bases, with 13 bases remaining between them. This chain's CDR3 is CASSLGDGSTDTQYF. Here the CDR3 DNA reads TGTGCCAGCAGTTTGGGGGACGGAAGCACAGATACGCAGTATTTT.

This clone was found a few times. The chain joins TRBV28 to TRBJ1-1; 8 positions agree with TRBD1. Germline V gene lookup returns CDR1 MDHEN and CDR2 SYDVKM. The CDR3 is 12 amino acids. V shed 7 bases, J shed 7 bases, and the junction held 5 bases outside the gene matches. The CDR3 sequence: CASIVQGGEAFF. CDR3 sequence (DNA): TGTGCCAGCATCGTACAGGGGGGTGAAGCTTTCTTT.

This rearrangement joins TRBV5-1 to TRBJ1-1; TRBD1 is a possible D gene (6 bases). V lost 4 bases and J 3 bases, leaving 10 bases between the germline ends. Germline CDR1 reads SGHRS; CDR2 reads YFSETQ. This CDR3 has 13 amino acids. The CDR3 DNA reads as TGCGCCAGCAGCCTGTGGACAGACACTGAAGCTTTCTTT. It translates to CASSLWTDTEAFF. Supplemented by reference TRBV5-1 and TRBJ1-1, the full variable domain reads KAGVTQTPRYLIKTRGQQVTLSCSPISGHRSVSWYQQTPGQGLQFLFEYFSETQRNKGNFPGRFSGRQFSNSRSEMNVSTLELGDSALYLCASSLWTDTEAFFGQGTRLTVV.

This chain links TRBV7-8 with TRBJ2-2; 10 nucleotides agree with TRBD2. This CDR3 contains 14 residues. The trim removed 5 bases at V and 7 bases at J, leaving 4 bases unmatched. CDR1 is SGHVS, CDR2 FQNEAQ, per germline. CDR3 sequence reads: CASSRGLANGELFF. The CDR3 DNA reads as TGTGCCAGCAGCCGGGGACTAGCGAACGGGGAGCTGTTTTTT.

This clone appeared once. V gene TRBV28 combines with J gene TRBJ2-7; TRBD2 matches 8 bases. Trimming cost V 4 bases and J 1 base; bases outside gene matches: 6. The length of the CDR3 is 15 residues. The V gene's germline CDR1 is MDHEN and CDR2 SYDVKM. The CDR3 coding sequence is TGTGCCAGCAGTTCAAGCGGGAGCGAGTCCTACGAGCAGTACTTC. This translates into CASSSSGSESYEQYF.

V gene TRBV6-5 combines with J gene TRBJ2-3; D remains ambiguous. Germline CDR1 MNHEY, CDR2 SVGAGI. There are 12 residues in the CDR3. The germline V and J ends were trimmed by 6 bases and 0 bases, with 4 bases remaining between them. CDR3 sequence reads: CASRTSTDTQYF. The CDR3 DNA reads TGTGCCAGCAGAACAAGCACAGATACGCAGTATTTT.

The chain links TRBV7-9 to TRBJ1-2; D is uncertain. This CDR3 comprises 14 residues. V lost 1 base and J 6 bases, leaving 12 bases between the germline ends. Germline CDR1 reads SEHNR; CDR2 reads FQNEAQ (reference sequence). The CDR3: CASSLEAGINGYTF. As DNA, the CDR3 is TGTGCCAGCAGCTTAGAGGCGGGGATCAATGGCTACACCTTC.

This rearrangement joins TRBV15 to TRBJ2-5; tentatively, D is TRBD2 (5 bases). Germline V gene lookup returns CDR1 LNHNV and CDR2 YYDKDF (reference sequence). This CDR3 region has 16 residues. The V gene lost 0 bases and the J gene lost 1 base, with 12 bases spanning the gap. CDR3 loop: CATSRDPPGSQETQYF. In DNA form, the CDR3 reads TGTGCCACCAGCAGAGATCCCCCGGGAAGCCAAGAGACCCAGTACTTC.

This clone was observed a handful of times. V is TRBV18 and J is TRBJ1-2, with 7 positions matching TRBD1. The germline V gene has CDR1 KGHSH and CDR2 LQKENI. Trimming at V came to 4 bases and at J to 7 bases, leaving 3 bases not matched to a gene. This CDR3 region has 12 residues. The CDR3 nucleotides are TGTGCCAGCTCACACCGGGACAGTGGCTACACCTTC. Its protein is CASSHRDSGYTF.

The V call is TRBV18, the J call TRBJ2-7; 7 bases are shared with TRBD2. The CDR3 is made up of 15 amino acids. V shed 3 bases and J 5 bases; nucleotides not matched to a gene: 10. Germline V gene sequence: CDR1 KGHSH, CDR2 LQKENI. Written as DNA, the CDR3 is TGTGCCAGCTCACCTCTACGGGGGGAGTTCGACGAGCAGTACTTC. Its protein product is CASSPLRGEFDEQYF.

The chain carries TRBV2 and TRBJ1-5, with TRBD1 as a possible D gene (5 bases). The CDR3 spans 15 residues. Trimming cost V 6 bases and J 1 base, with 13 bases left between them. Germline V gene lookup returns CDR1 SNHLY and CDR2 FYNNEI. This chain's CDR3 is CASRIREGSNQPQHF. The CDR3 coding sequence is TGTGCCAGCAGAATCAGGGAGGGGAGCAATCAGCCCCAGCATTTT.

This clone came up once. This CDR3 is CASSEVGLAISYEQYF. CDR3 DNA: TGTGCCAGCAGTGAAGTGGGACTAGCGATTTCTTACGAGCAGTACTTC. The gene calls are TRBV2 and TRBJ2-7; TRBD2 matches at 10 bases. In germline, CDR1 is SNHLY, CDR2 FYNNEI. Trimming removed 1 base from V and 4 bases from J; junction bases left unmatched: 7. The CDR3 runs to 16 residues.

This clone occurred once. This chain links TRBV2 with TRBJ2-2; D not certain. CDR1 is SNHLY, CDR2 FYNNEI, per germline. This CDR3 spans 13 amino acids. The germline V and J ends were trimmed by 2 bases and 7 bases, with 8 bases remaining between them. The CDR3 sequence: CASSERFGGELFF. CDR3 coding DNA: TGTGCCAGCAGTGAAAGGTTTGGCGGGGAGCTGTTTTTT.

This clone was detected once. The genes are TRBV6-6 and TRBJ1-2, with TRBD1 identical over 7 bases. This CDR3 spans 16 amino acids. CDR1 is MNHNY, CDR2 SVGAGI, per germline (reference sequence). After removal of 5 bases from V and 6 bases from J, the junction contained 15 bases not matched to a gene. CDR3 residues: CASSKNAGQKINGYTF. The CDR3 DNA follows: TGTGCCAGCAGTAAAAATGCGGGACAGAAGATTAATGGCTACACCTTC.

V gene TRBV9 combines with J gene TRBJ2-5; 9 bases match TRBD1. Germline V gives CDR1 SGDLS, CDR2 YYNGEE. The CDR3 is 16 residues long. Trimming cost V 4 bases and J 4 bases; bases outside gene matches: 11. The CDR3 DNA sequence: TGTGCCAGCAGCCCGGTGGGACAGGGAATAGGAGAGACCCAGTACTTC. Its translation: CASSPVGQGIGETQYF.

The chain joins TRBV5-6 to TRBJ1-3; no clear D gene. With 4 bases removed from V and 3 bases from J, the gap between germline ends came to 8 bases. Germline lookup yields CDR1 SGHDT and CDR2 YYEEEE. CDR3 length: 13 amino acids. This chain's CDR3 is CASSRWGGNTIYF. The CDR3 nucleotides are TGTGCCAGCAGCCGGTGGGGTGGAAACACCATATATTTT. The variable domain in full, completed from reference TRBV5-6 and TRBJ1-3, reads DAGVTQSPTHLIKTRGQQVTLRCSPKSGHDTVSWYQQALGQGPQFIFQYYEEEERQRGNFPDRFSGHQFPNYSSELNVNALLLGDSALYLCASSRWGGNTIYFGEGSWLTVV.

The J gene is TRBJ1-4, the V gene TRBV19; D perhaps matches TRBD1 (6 bases). The V end was cut by 4 bases, the J end by 8 bases, with 20 bases between. Germline CDR1 is LNHDA and CDR2 is SQIVND (reference sequence). CDR3 size: 16 residues. CDR3 sequence reads: CASSTYYRARGEKLFF. In nucleotides, the CDR3 is TGTGCCAGTAGTACCTATTACAGGGCCCGAGGGGAAAAACTGTTTTTT.

The J gene is TRBJ2-7, the V gene TRBV4-3; maybe TRBD1 (6 bases). V lost 3 bases and J 6 bases, leaving 12 bases between the germline ends. Germline CDR1 LGHNA, CDR2 YSLEER. The CDR3 sequence is 13 residues long. The CDR3 protein is CASSQTFRGEQYF. Here the CDR3 DNA reads TGCGCCAGCAGCCAGACGTTCAGGGGCGAGCAGTACTTC.

This clone was seen a few times. The rearrangement uses TRBV28 and TRBJ2-7; D gene ambiguous. V lost 4 bases and J 5 bases, leaving 9 bases between the germline ends. CDR1 and CDR2 (germline): MDHEN, SYDVKM. CDR3 length: 12 amino acids. The DNA of the CDR3 is TGTGCCAGCAGTTCCACCCCCCACGAGCAGTACTTC. Encoded protein: CASSSTPHEQYF.

This sequence joins TRBV19 and TRBJ2-7; D tentatively reads TRBD1 or TRBD2 (5 bases each). V was trimmed by 1 base and J by 2 bases, leaving 9 bases between them. In germline, CDR1 is LNHDA, CDR2 SQIVND (reference sequence). The CDR3 is made up of 14 amino acids. CDR3 in DNA: TGTGCCAGTAGTATAGGGGACCGTCCCTACGAGCAGTACTTC. This encodes CASSIGDRPYEQYF.